The next 28 T cell receptor beta chains were all read from a single sample in a study of T cell changes during pregnancy in multiple sclerosis. Using immunoSEQ multiplex PCR, the repertoire was profiled, and TCRdb retains in-frame clones only, with some absent. The data hold 90,000 to 130,000 clones, with 92% observed a single time. The sequencing used peripheral blood, collected in the third trimester of pregnancy. The receptors originated from a female donor with multiple sclerosis, enrolled in a pregnancy study.

The J gene is TRBJ2-1, the V gene TRBV9; TRBD2 matches at 7 bases. There are 17 residues in the CDR3. CDR1 and CDR2 from the germline V gene are SGDLS and YYNGEE. With 0 bases clipped from V and 0 bases from J, the junction kept 6 bases outside the gene matches. The DNA for the CDR3 is TGTGCCAGCAGCGTAGGGTCGTGGGGGGGCTCCTACAATGAGCAGTTCTTC. It encodes CASSVGSWGGSYNEQFF.

The chain joins TRBV5-4 to TRBJ2-3; D perhaps matches TRBD2 (5 bases). The CDR3 totals 15 residues. Trimming took 4 bases from V and 8 from J, leaving 20 bases between them. Germline CDR1 is SGHNT and CDR2 is YYREEE (reference sequence). The CDR3 loop reads CASSTGKGNIATQYF. The CDR3 nucleotides are TGTGCCAGCAGCACCGGGAAAGGAAATATCGCTACGCAGTATTTT.

J is TRBJ2-1 and V is TRBV7-9; 8 nucleotides align to TRBD1. The junction had 6 bases not matched to a gene; V was cut back by 5 bases and J by 0 bases. The CDR3 has 16 amino acids. CDR1 and CDR2 (germline): SEHNR, FQNEAQ (reference sequence). In nucleotides, the CDR3 is TGTGCCAGCAGCAACGACAGGGGATTCTCCTACAATGAGCAGTTCTTC. Its translation is CASSNDRGFSYNEQFF. The variable domain in full, with the rest retrieved from reference TRBV7-9 and TRBJ2-1, is DTGVSQNPRHKITKRGQNVTFRCDPISEHNRLYWYRQTLGQGPEFLTYFQNEAQLEKSRLLSDRFSAERPKGSFSTLEIQRTEQGDSAMYLCASSNDRGFSYNEQFFGPGTRLTVL.

The rearrangement joins TRBV27 to TRBJ2-7; tentatively, D is TRBD2 (6 bases). Germline CDR1 and CDR2: MNHEY and SMNVEV (reference sequence). V shed 5 bases and J shed 5 bases, with 13 bases lying between them. The CDR3 extends over 13 amino acids. The CDR3 here is CASSPLAGHEQYF. The CDR3 DNA is TGTGCCAGCAGTCCTCTCGCGGGACACGAGCAGTACTTC.

This chain uses TRBV9 with TRBJ2-3, with TRBD2 matching over 11 bases. With 5 bases clipped from V and 2 bases from J, the junction kept 7 bases outside the gene matches. This CDR3 has 16 residues. Germline V gene sequence: CDR1 SGDLS, CDR2 YYNGEE. CDR3 sequence reads: CASSPLAGGYTDTQYF. In DNA, the CDR3 is TGTGCCAGCAGTCCCTTAGCGGGGGGGTACACAGATACGCAGTATTTT.

The J gene is TRBJ2-2, the V gene TRBV19; D might be TRBD2 (6 bases). Germline V gene data show CDR1 as LNHDA and CDR2 as SQIVND (reference sequence). The CDR3 has 15 residues. V was pared by 3 bases and J by 5 bases, with 13 bases between. Written as DNA, the CDR3 is TGTGCCAGTAGTATTTGGGGGGACCCAACCGGGGAGCTGTTTTTT. Its translation: CASSIWGDPTGELFF.

In regard to this clone: The sample carries other DNA sequences with the same CDR3. This chain uses TRBV9 with TRBJ1-1, with D possibly matching TRBD1 (6 bases). The ends were cut back, 0 bases at V and 1 base at J, with 7 bases in the middle. The length of the CDR3 is 14 residues. CDR1 is SGDLS and CDR2 is YYNGEE in the germline V gene. The CDR3, as DNA: TGTGCCAGCAGCGTAGAAGGGGGGAACACTGAAGCTTTCTTT. This codes for CASSVEGGNTEAFF. Full variable domain (outside the CDR3, taken from reference TRBV9 and TRBJ1-1): DSGVTQTPKHLITATGQRVTLRCSPRSGDLSVYWYQQSLDQGLQFLIQYYNGEERAKGNILERFSAQQFPDLHSELNLSSLELGDSALYFCASSVEGGNTEAFFGQGTRLTVV.

CDR3 protein: CASSLSAGQPQHF. In nucleotides, the CDR3 is TGTGCCAGCAGCTTAAGTGCAGGTCAGCCCCAGCATTTT. The chain recombines TRBV7-3 with TRBJ1-5; D unclear. V lost 1 base, J lost 6 bases, and 7 bases lay in between. Germline V gene sequence: CDR1 SGHTA, CDR2 FQGTGA. The CDR3 runs to 13 residues.

The rearrangement uses TRBV9 and TRBJ2-7; possible D gene TRBD2, 6 bases. Trimming cost V 2 bases and J 0 bases, with 9 bases left between them. Germline V gene sequence: CDR1 SGDLS, CDR2 YYNGEE. The CDR3 loop spans 14 amino acids. The CDR3 loop reads CASSVGGYSYEQYF. DNA of the CDR3: TGTGCCAGCAGCGTGGGGGGTTACTCCTACGAGCAGTACTTC.

This clone was observed a single time. The DNA of the CDR3 is TGTGCCAGCAGCCTGACAGGGGGATATGAGCAGTTCTTC. Its protein is CASSLTGGYEQFF. The chain joins TRBV7-3 to TRBJ2-1, with 9 bases matching TRBD1. The CDR3 runs to 13 residues. V dropped 5 bases and J dropped 8; count of bases not matched to a gene: 4. Germline V CDR1 and CDR2: SGHTA, FQGTGA. The complete variable domain, with remaining parts taken from reference TRBV7-3 and TRBJ2-1, reads GAGVSQTPSNKVTEKGKYVELRCDPISGHTALYWYRQSLGQGPEFLIYFQGTGAADDSGLPNDRFFAVRPEGSVSTLKIQRTERGDSAVYLCASSLTGGYEQFFGPGTRLTVL.

This chain links TRBV5-1 with TRBJ1-4; D unresolved. The CDR3 consists of 19 residues. From germline, CDR1 is SGHRS and CDR2 YFSETQ. Trimming removed 4 bases at V and 0 bases at J, with 22 bases between. The CDR3 spells CASSLSEAFEEATNEKLFF. The CDR3, as DNA: TGCGCCAGCAGCCTTTCAGAGGCGTTTGAGGAAGCAACTAATGAAAAACTGTTTTTT.

This chain connects TRBV7-2 to TRBJ1-1, with 8 bases fitting TRBD1. In germline, CDR1 is SGHTA, CDR2 FQGNSA. The CDR3 length is 15 residues. Losses at the gene ends were 5 bases for V and 1 base for J; bases not matched to a gene: 6. Written as DNA, the CDR3 is TGTGCCAGCAGCCCCCGGACAGGGACGAACACTGAAGCTTTCTTT. It codes for CASSPRTGTNTEAFF.

This chain uses TRBV10-3 with TRBJ1-5; TRBD1 might be the D (6 bases). The CDR3 spans 16 residues. The germline V gene has CDR1 ENHRY and CDR2 SYGVKD. The V gene lost 0 bases and the J gene lost 7 bases, with 16 bases spanning the gap. The CDR3 nucleotides are TGTGCCATCAGTGAGTCGAGAGGGGGGGCGGGCCAGCCCCAGCATTTT. Protein product: CAISESRGGAGQPQHF.

This clone was observed a single time. The chain recombines TRBV7-8 with TRBJ2-1; 8 nucleotides line up with TRBD2. Germline CDR1 and CDR2: SGHVS and FQNEAQ. V lost 4 bases to trimming and J lost 5 bases; unmatched junction nucleotides: 7. This CDR3 is 15 amino acids long. The CDR3 DNA follows: TGTGCCAGCAGCTATCGGGAGGGAATCGACAATGAGCAGTTCTTC. Residues: CASSYREGIDNEQFF.

The chain combines TRBV2 with TRBJ1-3; perhaps TRBD1 as D (6 bases). Germline CDR1 reads SNHLY; CDR2 reads FYNNEI. V shed 4 bases and J shed 4 bases, with 14 bases lying between them. The CDR3 sequence is 15 residues long. The CDR3 sequence is CASSGRGAPGNTIYF. CDR3 coding DNA: TGTGCCAGCAGTGGTCGGGGGGCTCCAGGAAACACCATATATTTT.

This clone was observed a handful of times. The V gene is TRBV18, the J gene TRBJ2-5; D gene uncertain. The V end lost 5 bases, the J end lost 1 base, and 5 bases lay between the germline ends. The CDR3 contains 12 residues. CDR1 and CDR2 (germline): KGHSH, LQKENI. CDR3 region: CASSTVQETQYF. The DNA for the CDR3 is TGTGCCAGCTCAACAGTCCAAGAGACCCAGTACTTC.

CDR3 amino acids: CASSVGDRGTEAFF. DNA of the CDR3: TGTGCCAGCAGCGTAGGGGACAGGGGAACTGAAGCTTTCTTT. This chain connects TRBV9 to TRBJ1-1; TRBD1 matches 10 bases. The J segment lost 5 bases and the V segment lost 0 bases, leaving 1 base of the junction unmatched. This CDR3 has 14 residues. Germline V lookup: CDR1 SGDLS, CDR2 YYNGEE. Complete variable domain (other parts from reference TRBV9 and TRBJ1-1): DSGVTQTPKHLITATGQRVTLRCSPRSGDLSVYWYQQSLDQGLQFLIQYYNGEERAKGNILERFSAQQFPDLHSELNLSSLELGDSALYFCASSVGDRGTEAFFGQGTRLTVV.

The chain combines TRBV30 with TRBJ2-5; TRBD2 matches at 14 bases. Germline V gene lookup returns CDR1 GTSNPN and CDR2 SVGIG (reference sequence). The CDR3 sequence is 16 residues long. V was pared by 3 bases and J by 5 bases, with 8 bases of the junction left unmatched. In DNA form, the CDR3 reads TGTGCCTGGAGCGGACTAGCGGGGGGAGTGCGGGAGACCCAGTACTTC. This sequence encodes CAWSGLAGGVRETQYF.

V usage is TRBV10-3 and J usage is TRBJ1-1; possible D gene TRBD1, 5 bases. The CDR3 length is 14 residues. Trimming took 3 bases from V and 11 from J, leaving 19 bases between them. The germline V gene encodes CDR1 ENHRY and CDR2 SYGVKD. The CDR3 spells CAISDTGPWARAFF. The CDR3 DNA reads TGTGCCATCAGTGACACAGGTCCTTGGGCACGCGCTTTCTTT.

V and J are TRBV6-6 and TRBJ2-5; 9 positions agree with TRBD2. CDR3 length equals 15 residues. With 3 bases clipped from V and 2 bases from J, the junction kept 4 bases outside the gene matches. Looked up from germline, CDR1 is MNHNY and CDR2 is SVGAGI (reference sequence). The CDR3 DNA reads as TGTGCCAGCAGTTATGGTCTAGCGGGGCAAGAGACCCAGTACTTC. Its protein product is CASSYGLAGQETQYF.

The CDR3 loop reads CASSLDRGSGEKLFF. DNA for the CDR3: TGCGCCAGCAGCTTGGATCGGGGTTCGGGTGAAAAACTGTTTTTT. The chain links TRBV5-1 to TRBJ1-4; no reliable D call. V was clipped by 0 bases and J by 7 bases, with 13 bases between them. CDR1 is SGHRS, CDR2 YFSETQ, per germline. This CDR3 has 15 residues. The full variable domain, rest sourced from reference TRBV5-1 and TRBJ1-4, is KAGVTQTPRYLIKTRGQQVTLSCSPISGHRSVSWYQQTPGQGLQFLFEYFSETQRNKGNFPGRFSGRQFSNSRSEMNVSTLELGDSALYLCASSLDRGSGEKLFFGSGTQLSVL.

This sequence joins TRBV19 and TRBJ2-1, with D perhaps TRBD2 (5 bases). Per the germline V gene, CDR1 is LNHDA and CDR2 is SQIVND (reference sequence). This CDR3 has 14 amino acids. Trimming pared 1 base from V and 5 bases from J, leaving 9 bases between. CDR3 nucleotide sequence: TGTGCCAGTAGTATAGGGGAGTACGACAATGAGCAGTTCTTC. Translation: CASSIGEYDNEQFF.

The chain uses TRBV18 and TRBJ2-5; TRBD1 matches at 9 bases. CDR3 length: 16 amino acids. Germline V gives CDR1 KGHSH, CDR2 LQKENI. Trimming removed 2 bases from V and 5 bases from J; junction bases left unmatched: 9. CDR3 protein: CASSPGAGTGKETQYF. For the CDR3, the DNA is TGTGCCAGCTCACCAGGTGCCGGGACAGGGAAGGAGACCCAGTACTTC.

The chain joins TRBV5-4 to TRBJ2-6; D is undetermined. Trimming took off 4 bases at V and 0 bases at J, with 11 bases between the two ends. Germline CDR1 SGHNT, CDR2 YYREEE (reference sequence). The CDR3 runs 16 residues. In nucleotides, the CDR3 is TGTGCCAGCAGCCCGCGGAACACCTCTGGGGCCAACGTCCTGACTTTC. Translating it yields CASSPRNTSGANVLTF.

This chain joins TRBV18 and TRBJ2-7, with 7 bases fitting TRBD2. The V gene end was trimmed by 4 bases and the J gene end by 6 bases; junction bases not matched to a gene: 3. The germline gives CDR1 KGHSH, CDR2 LQKENI. This CDR3 is 12 amino acids long. The CDR3: CASSREGREQYF. The DNA of the CDR3 is TGTGCCAGCTCACGGGAGGGGCGCGAGCAGTACTTC. The full variable domain, rest sourced from reference TRBV18 and TRBJ2-7, is NAGVMQNPRHLVRRRGQEARLRCSPMKGHSHVYWYRQLPEEGLKFMVYLQKENIIDESGMPKERFSAEFPKEGPSILRIQQVVRGDSAAYFCASSREGREQYFGPGTRLTVT.

This clone was picked up one time. This chain links TRBV5-4 with TRBJ2-5, with TRBD1 matching over 8 bases. Trimming at V came to 9 bases and at J to 4 bases, leaving 2 bases not matched to a gene. Germline values: CDR1 SGHNT, CDR2 YYREEE (reference sequence). The CDR3 sequence is 11 residues long. CDR3 sequence (DNA): TGTGCCACCACAGGGGGAGAGACCCAGTACTTC. Protein sequence: CATTGGETQYF.

The chain is built from TRBV5-1 and TRBJ1-1; D not resolved. Between the trimmed V and J ends, which lost 1 base and 5 bases, there was a span of 9 bases. In germline, CDR1 is SGHRS, CDR2 YFSETQ. There are 13 residues in the CDR3. The CDR3 is CASSLNRETEAFF. CDR3 coding DNA: TGCGCCAGCAGCTTGAACAGAGAAACTGAAGCTTTCTTT.

V and J are TRBV28 and TRBJ1-1; TRBD1 matches at 11 bases. This CDR3 has 14 residues. With V trimmed by 2 bases and J by 10 bases, 6 bases remained unmatched. Germline values: CDR1 MDHEN, CDR2 SYDVKM. CDR3: CASSLLTGTGGAFF. DNA of the CDR3: TGTGCCAGCAGTTTACTGACCGGGACAGGGGGAGCTTTCTTT. Combining the CDR3 with reference TRBV28 and TRBJ1-1 gives the whole variable domain DVKVTQSSRYLVKRTGEKVFLECVQDMDHENMFWYRQDPGLGLRLIYFSYDVKMKEKGDIPEGYSVSREKKERFSLILESASTNQTSMYLCASSLLTGTGGAFFGQGTRLTVV.